This passage covers 15 T cell receptor beta chains from one sample sequenced in a study of long-term antiretroviral therapy in people with HIV (dated by TCRdb to the early 2020s). The immunoSEQ hsTCRB v3.0 assay was used at survey level resolution to sequence the TRB variable region. TCRdb took this table from immuneACCESS and kept in-frame rearrangements with V and J called. Such tables lack part of the clones; where checked against another copy, unresolved V genes explain under half of the gap, and the rest is unexplained. The sample table holds about 20,000 clones, of which roughly 84% were seen once. The ten biggest clones cover about 10% of the sample. Sequencing used unsorted PBMCs, obtained around 2.5 years after starting antiretroviral therapy. The receptors come from a man aged 35-49 years with HIV.

J is TRBJ2-6 and V is TRBV2; no definite D call. V gave up 4 bases and J gave up 2 bases, with 12 bases separating them. Looked up from germline, CDR1 is SNHLY and CDR2 is FYNNEI. This CDR3 region has 16 residues. CDR3 sequence (DNA): TGTGCCAGCAGTGGGCAGTCAATAGCTGGGGCCAACGTCCTGACTTTC. Its translation: CASSGQSIAGANVLTF.

This chain links TRBV7-9 with TRBJ2-7; TRBD1 agrees at 10 bases. This CDR3 spans 14 amino acids. CDR1 and CDR2 (germline): SEHNR, FQNEAQ (reference sequence). V trimming: 6 bases; J trimming: 3 bases; junction bases outside the gene matches: 5. CDR3: CASSSGTGVYEQYF. The CDR3 DNA follows: TGTGCCAGCAGTTCCGGGACAGGGGTCTACGAGCAGTACTTC.

The chain combines TRBV7-8 with TRBJ1-3; D might be TRBD1 (5 bases). V lost 8 bases to trimming and J lost 4 bases, with 21 bases between them. This CDR3 has 16 residues. CDR1 and CDR2 from the germline V gene are SGHVS and FQNEAQ. The CDR3 DNA sequence: TGTGCCAGCGGAATTGGGACTCCAGGAGGGGGAAACACCATATATTTT. It encodes CASGIGTPGGGNTIYF.

The chain joins TRBV6-5 to TRBJ2-5; 7 nucleotides match TRBD1. Unmatched junction bases numbered 9, after V lost 11 bases and J lost 3 bases. Germline V lookup: CDR1 MNHEY, CDR2 SVGAGI. This CDR3 comprises 13 residues. The CDR3 DNA follows: TGTGCCTCTCGGACAGGTGCTAAAGAGACCCAGTACTTC. Residues: CASRTGAKETQYF.

CDR3 amino acids: CASSDSASGRANSPDTQYF. In DNA form, the CDR3 reads TGTGCCAGCAGTGACTCGGCAAGCGGGAGGGCCAATAGCCCAGATACGCAGTATTTT. The gene calls are TRBV6-4 and TRBJ2-3, with 10 nucleotides matching TRBD2. CDR3 size: 19 residues. CDR1 MRHNA and CDR2 SNTAGT come from the germline V gene. The V and J ends lost 0 bases and 4 bases, in that order; junction bases with no gene match: 13.

A few counts support this clone. The genes are TRBV5-1 and TRBJ2-7; no clear D. CDR3 length: 14 amino acids. Germline V gene sequence: CDR1 SGHRS, CDR2 YFSETQ. The V and J ends lost 1 base and 0 bases respectively, with 8 bases between them. CDR3 bases: TGCGCCAGCAGCTTGCCGGGTAGCTCCTACGAGCAGTACTTC. Translation: CASSLPGSSYEQYF.

The chain couples TRBV2 to TRBJ2-7, with D maybe TRBD2 (6 bases). The CDR3 contains 14 residues. The germline gives CDR1 SNHLY, CDR2 FYNNEI. V lost 2 bases and J lost 5, with 13 bases in between. The chain's CDR3 is CASSERTITHEQYF. CDR3 nucleotide sequence: TGTGCCAGCAGTGAAAGGACTATCACCCACGAGCAGTACTTC.

The genes are TRBV4-2 and TRBJ1-5; weak D call: TRBD1 (5 bases). V was pared by 0 bases and J by 0 bases, with 24 bases between. The CDR3 sequence is 21 residues long. Germline-derived CDR1 and CDR2 are LGHNA and YNFKEQ. CDR3 bases: TGTGCCAGCAGCCAAGAATTGTGGCTTGGGGCAGGAACATATAGCAATCAGCCCCAGCATTTT. It encodes CASSQELWLGAGTYSNQPQHF.

In this sample, this clone turned up a few times. The J gene is TRBJ1-2, the V gene TRBV6-5; D call uncertain. The CDR3 is 15 amino acids. Germline V CDR1 and CDR2: MNHEY, SVGAGI. Trimming left V 5 bases short and J 6 bases short, with 19 bases between. CDR3 in DNA: TGTGCCAGCAGTAGCCAGCTTGGACGATGGAATGGCTACACCTTC. This encodes CASSSQLGRWNGYTF.

This sequence joins TRBV5-1 and TRBJ2-1; 7 positions agree with TRBD1. This CDR3 contains 15 residues. Trimming at V came to 4 bases and at J to 5 bases, leaving 9 bases not matched to a gene. Germline CDR1 reads SGHRS; CDR2 reads YFSETQ. CDR3 bases: TGCGCCAGCAGCCCATACAGGGGAGTCGACAATGAGCAGTTCTTC. Amino acids: CASSPYRGVDNEQFF.

The rearrangement uses TRBV21-1 and TRBJ1-1; TRBD1, as called in the table, went unchecked against the DNA. TRBV21-1 represents a pseudogene. CDR3 length: 14 residues. The DNA for the CDR3 is TGTGCCAGCAGCGACAGGGGGCCCAGAACTGAAGCTTTCTTT. This translates into CASSDRGPRTEAFF.

This clone was found a few times. The J gene is TRBJ1-2, the V gene TRBV28; 9 nucleotides match TRBD1. V gave up 6 bases and J gave up 7 bases; unmatched junction bases: 12. Germline CDR1 and CDR2: MDHEN and SYDVKM. This CDR3 comprises 15 residues. The CDR3 nucleotides read TGTGCCAGCAGATCCGGGACAGGGAAGATTCGTGGCTACACCTTC. It is translated as CASRSGTGKIRGYTF.

The CDR3 DNA reads TGTGCCTGGAGTGGTAGGGGCAATGAGCAGTTCTTC. Translated: CAWSGRGNEQFF. The chain carries TRBV30 and TRBJ2-1; tentatively, D is TRBD1 (5 bases). Germline V gene lookup returns CDR1 GTSNPN and CDR2 SVGIG (reference sequence). This CDR3 spans 12 amino acids. Trimming cost V 1 base and J 6 bases, with 7 bases left between them.

The count of this clone is one. The chain uses TRBV10-2 and TRBJ2-2, with D perhaps given as TRBD1 or TRBD2 (5 bases each). This CDR3 has 11 amino acids. Germline-derived CDR1 and CDR2 are WSHSY and SAAADI. V was trimmed by 9 bases and J by 7 bases, leaving 9 bases between them. This CDR3 reads CASWGSGELFF. CDR3 sequence (DNA): TGCGCCAGTTGGGGGAGCGGGGAGCTGTTTTTT.

This clone was seen a single time. The rearrangement links TRBV27 to TRBJ2-7, with TRBD2 matching over 9 bases. The CDR3 is 14 residues long. After removal of 8 bases from V and 2 bases from J, the junction contained 7 bases not matched to a gene. In germline, CDR1 is MNHEY, CDR2 SMNVEV (reference sequence). CDR3 in amino acids: CASQTSGQPYEQYF. The CDR3 DNA follows: TGTGCCAGCCAGACTAGCGGACAACCCTACGAGCAGTACTTC.